This T cell receptor (beta chain) was captured in a study of cytomegalovirus exposure and HLA in healthy donors. As to this clone: Its antigen is still unknown.

Trimming pared 4 bases from V and 3 bases from J, leaving 16 bases between. This CDR3 contains 15 residues. Germline V gives CDR1 LNHNV, CDR2 YYDKDF (reference sequence). Study outcomes and limitations: CMV antigen specificity was confirmed in vitro for a few CMV-associated chains.

In the PCR, 60 Vbeta and 13 Jbeta primers were used. Under the authors' procedure: Per a later analysis, the number of unique TCR beta chains was some 80 million, of which roughly 9.9 million were shared. Using immunoSEQ multiplex PCR, the repertoire was profiled, and TCRdb retains in-frame clones only, with some absent. V, J and clone size are those of that table, while D and trimming were read from the DNA. The table has more than 65,000 clones, 78% seen once. This sequence originates from a man between 18 and 35 years old in good health and CMV-seropositive. The V and J genes are TRBV15 and TRBJ2-7, with a possible D match to TRBD2 (5 bases). The sample consisted of PBMCs. This chain's CDR3 is CATSKAEQLHYEQYF. CDR3 nucleotide sequence: TGTGCCACCAGCAAAGCGGAGCAGCTCCACTACGAGCAGTACTTC.